This paragraph covers one T cell receptor beta chain sequence. This clone has a handful of counts. Its antigen has not been determined. One base away there is no much larger clone; base qualities are not given. This sample was taken from a study of blood T cell repertoires in COVID-19 (dated by TCRdb to 2020 to 2022). Background for the entire study: Collaborator samples came from the United States, Italy and Spain and covered acute and convalescent phases of COVID-19. Sample metadata almost always included a de-identified subject ID, COVID-19 status, age in years and sex. The samples were drawn from the first 160 participants of the ongoing ImmuneRACE study and from 1,254 subjects provided by 6 global collaborators. The prospective study material was composed of cDNA or gDNA derived from T cells, B-cell-depleted T cells, or PBMCs. The repertoires were made available in a free public database intended to serve as a resource for research on the immune response to SARS-CoV-2. HLA class I and class II types, where available, came from metadata supplied by the sample provider rather than from assay-based typing. Deeply sampled blood TCRbeta repertoires from subjects exposed to, actively infected with, or recovered from COVID-19 were included in the dataset.

On the study overall, not on this receptor specifically: The quantity of clinical and demographic metadata differed by source and by participant and was supplied without curation.

The germline V gene sets CDR1 to SGDLS and CDR2 to YYNGEE. The CDR3, from cysteine to phenylalanine, totals 14 residues. The read is trimmed to its CDR3 DNA, 42 bases read in frame from base 1. The germline V end is reduced by 3 bases and the J end by 5 bases; junction bases left unmatched: 3. Whole blood was collected in K2EDTA tubes by collaborating institutions according to the institutions' own protocols. For TCRbeta analysis, collaborators shipped samples in one of three forms: frozen whole blood, isolated PBMCs, or DNA extracted from either of those sample types. The immunoSEQ Assay, a bias-controlled multiplex PCR, was used to amplify TCRbeta CDR3 regions from genomic DNA. As for the authors' bioinformatics: Within the assay, amplification of reference gene primers was used to estimate how many nucleated cells each sample contained. To quantify the absolute abundance of each unique TCRbeta CDR3 rearrangement, sequence reads were collapsed and filtered. For each sample, productive Simpson clonality was calculated by taking the square root of Simpson's diversity index across productive rearrangements. Entries here come from immuneACCESS through TCRdb and include only in-frame sequences with V and J called. Some clones fail to appear in such tables; in the studies checked, an unresolved V gene covers under half of the shortfall, and the cause of the remainder is unknown. From that table come the V and J calls and clone size; the DNA was used to work out D and trimming. For this sample there are fewer than 250,000 clones; approximately 91% appear just once. The ten largest make up about 5% of the sample.

Sequenced material: peripheral blood. This receptor was obtained from a middle-aged woman with acute or convalescent COVID-19. The rearranged segments are TRBV9 and TRBJ2-2, with 8 middle bases fitting TRBD2. The bases are TGTGCCAGCAGCGGCCGGGAGGGTACCGGGGAGCTGTTTTTT. Translated, this gives CASSGREGTGELFF.